This TCR beta chain is drawn from a study of OX40 agonist ivuxolimab in advanced cancers. Overall study: Two cutaneous melanoma patients and one hepatocellular carcinoma patient, three in all, had partial responses.

This CDR3 spans 14 amino acids. The V segment lost 4 bases and the J segment 6 bases; nucleotides outside the gene matches: 6. CDR1 MRHNA and CDR2 SNTAGT come from the germline V gene. Profiling relied on immunoSEQ multiplex PCR, and the TCRdb table lists in-frame clones only, not all of them. The table lists about 100,000 clones, over 75% of them singletons, with roughly 0.15% in the top ten. General observations from the study: Expanded peripheral T cells had an undetermined antigen specificity. Relative to CD4+, CD8+ T cells held more expanded clones on average.

Details on this clone: Its target is not known.

The specimen was CD4+ or CD8+ T cells sorted from blood, collected in a trial of the OX40 agonist ivuxolimab. The chain links TRBV6-4 to TRBJ1-1, with 9 positions matching TRBD1. The source is an adult with an advanced solid tumor such as melanoma, head and neck, liver or kidney cancer. CDR3 sequence reads: CASSATGGRAEAFF. CDR3 bases: TGTGCCAGCAGTGCGACAGGGGGTCGGGCTGAAGCTTTCTTT.